One sample yielded the 3 T cell receptor beta chains listed below, sequenced in a study of PD-1 blockade in classical Hodgkin lymphoma. TCRdb keeps only in-frame clones here, not all; method: immunoSEQ multiplex PCR. The repertoire holds roughly 94,000 clones, with roughly 91% as singletons. Time point meaning: cycle 4 day 1 (C4D1), after less than seven weeks of nivolumab. Brentuximab vedotin exposure varied, and every patient relapsed after autologous stem cell transplantation. The source material was peripheral blood mononuclear cells (PBMCs), sampled before the fourth cycle of nivolumab. These receptors were obtained from a human donor with classical Hodgkin lymphoma.

This clone showed up just a few times. This chain uses TRBV19 with TRBJ2-7; tentatively, D is TRBD1 (6 bases). The CDR3 extends over 11 amino acids. Trimming took 9 bases from V and 3 from J, leaving 9 bases between them. CDR1 and CDR2 from the germline V gene are LNHDA and SQIVND (reference sequence). CDR3: CASRDIYEQYF. DNA for the CDR3: TGTGCCAGCCGGGACATCTACGAGCAGTACTTC.

The chain is built from TRBV23-1 and TRBJ2-2; 8 nucleotides agree with TRBD1. TRBV23-1 qualifies as an ORF whose function is uncertain. The CDR3 consists of 15 residues. V shed 2 bases, J shed 3 bases, and the junction held 2 bases outside the gene matches. The CDR3, as DNA: TGCGCCAGCAGTCAAAGGGACAGGTACACCGGGGAGCTGTTTTTT. Its translation is CASSQRDRYTGELFF.

This clone was picked up a small number of times. V is TRBV7-9 and J is TRBJ2-1; 10 nucleotides match TRBD2. The CDR3 contains 14 residues. Germline CDR1 is SEHNR and CDR2 is FQNEAQ (reference sequence). The junction had 8 bases not matched to a gene; V was cut back by 6 bases and J by 9 bases. The CDR3 nucleotides are TGTGCCAGCAGTCCCCCGGGACTAGCGTCTGAGCAGTTCTTC. Its protein product is CASSPPGLASEQFF. Full variable domain (rest looked up from reference TRBV7-9 and TRBJ2-1): DTGVSQNPRHKITKRGQNVTFRCDPISEHNRLYWYRQTLGQGPEFLTYFQNEAQLEKSRLLSDRFSAERPKGSFSTLEIQRTEQGDSAMYLCASSPPGLASEQFFGPGTRLTVL.